This paragraph covers one T cell receptor beta chain sequence. Original methodology: Estimated nucleated cell counts came from reference gene primer amplification. Clones were read by immunoSEQ multiplex PCR, and TCRdb kept only the in-frame ones, dropping some. V and J calls plus clone size are reproduced from that table; the DNA served to infer D and trimming. The sample comprises around 160,000 clones, around 85% of which are singletons, and roughly 9.6% rests with the top ten. The germline CDR1 and CDR2 sequences are MNHNS and SASEGT. The CDR3 consists of 16 residues. Trimming took off 7 bases at V and 4 bases at J, with 22 bases between the two ends. The sample originates from a study of blood T cell repertoires in COVID-19.

V usage is TRBV6-1 and J usage is TRBJ1-2; D is possibly TRBD1 (6 bases). The origin of this receptor is a man aged 60-69 years with active or convalescent COVID-19. The sequencing sample was made of peripheral blood. The DNA for the CDR3 is TGTGCCAGCAATGAGATCCGGGGACAAAAGGGCTATGGCTACACCTTC. This codes for CASNEIRGQKGYGYTF.